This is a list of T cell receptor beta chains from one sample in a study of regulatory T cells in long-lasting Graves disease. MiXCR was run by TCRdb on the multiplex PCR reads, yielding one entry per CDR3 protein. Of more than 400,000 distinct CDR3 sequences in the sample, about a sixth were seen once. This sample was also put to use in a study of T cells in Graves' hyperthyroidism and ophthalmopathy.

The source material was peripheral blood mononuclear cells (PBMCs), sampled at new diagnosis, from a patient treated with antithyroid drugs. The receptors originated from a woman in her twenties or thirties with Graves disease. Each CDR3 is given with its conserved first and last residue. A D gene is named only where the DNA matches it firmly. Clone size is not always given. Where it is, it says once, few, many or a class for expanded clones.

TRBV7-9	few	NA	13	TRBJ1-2	TGTGCCAGCAGCTTACCCGGGGACCATGGCTACACCTTC	CASSLPGDHGYTF
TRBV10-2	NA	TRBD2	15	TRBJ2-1	TGCGCCAGCCTAGGACTAGCGGCCTCCTACAATGAGCAGTTCTTC	CASLGLAASYNEQFF
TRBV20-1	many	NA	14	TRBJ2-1	TGCAGTGCTAAGAGGAGGGGATTATACAATGAGCAGTTCTTC	CSAKRRGLYNEQFF
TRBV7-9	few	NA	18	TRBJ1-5	TGTGCCAGCAGCACGGACGCCGGGACACGTTATAGCAATCAGCCCCAGCATTTT	CASSTDAGTRYSNQPQHF
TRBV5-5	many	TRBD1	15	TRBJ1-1	TGTGCCAGCACCTTTGCAGGGGGCGGTGGTACTGAAGCTTTCTTT	CASTFAGGGGTEAFF
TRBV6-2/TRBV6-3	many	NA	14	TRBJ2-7	TGTGCCAGCAGTTACTCGGGAACCCACTACGAGCAGTACTTC	CASSYSGTHYEQYF
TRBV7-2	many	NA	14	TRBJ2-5	TGTGCCAGCAGCAACCGGGACAACCAAGAGACCCAGTACTTC	CASSNRDNQETQYF
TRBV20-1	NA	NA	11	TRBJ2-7	TGCAGTGCTTGGACAAACTACGAGCAGTACTTC	CSAWTNYEQYF
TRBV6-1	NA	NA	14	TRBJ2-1	TGTGCCAGCAGTGAAGCAGGACGTTACAATGAGCAGTTCTTC	CASSEAGRYNEQFF
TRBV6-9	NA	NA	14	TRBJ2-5	TGTGCCAGCAGTTTACCCCCAGGGGAAGAGACCCAGTACTTC	CASSLPPGEETQYF
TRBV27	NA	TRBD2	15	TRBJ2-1	TGTGCCAGCAGTTTACCGGGACTAGCGGGATATGAGCAGTTCTTC	CASSLPGLAGYEQFF
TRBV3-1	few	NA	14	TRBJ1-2	TGTGCCAGCAGCCTCGGACAGAGGAACTATGGCTACACCTTC	CASSLGQRNYGYTF
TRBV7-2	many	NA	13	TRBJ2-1	TGTGCCAGCAGCTTACTCTGGGTTCCGGAGCAGTTCTTC	CASSLLWVPEQFF
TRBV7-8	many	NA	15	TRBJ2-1	TGTGCCAGCAGCTCGGACCACAGCTCCTACAATGAGCAGTTCTTC	CASSSDHSSYNEQFF
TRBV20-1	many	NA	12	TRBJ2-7	TGCAGCGTCCAGAGGATCAACTACGAGCAGTACTTC	CSVQRINYEQYF
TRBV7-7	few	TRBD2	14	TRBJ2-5	TGTGCTAGCAGCCCGGGACTAGCGGGAGGAACCCAGTACTTC	CASSPGLAGGTQYF
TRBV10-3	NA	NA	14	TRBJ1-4	TGTGCCATCAGTGATGAGGTTCGGAGTGAAAAACTGTTTTTT	CAISDEVRSEKLFF
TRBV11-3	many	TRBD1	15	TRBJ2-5	TGTGCCAGCAGCCGCGACAGGGGTGTGGGTGAGACCCAGTACTTC	CASSRDRGVGETQYF
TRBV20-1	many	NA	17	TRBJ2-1	TGCAGTGCTAGAGCGTCCCCGGGGGAGGGGGCCTACAATGAGCAGTTCTTC	CSARASPGEGAYNEQFF
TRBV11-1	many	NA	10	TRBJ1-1	TGTGCCAGCGGAGGCACTGAAGCTTTCTTT	CASGGTEAFF
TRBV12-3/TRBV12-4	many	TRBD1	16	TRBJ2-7	TGTGCCAGCAGTCTCCGGGACAGGGTTTTGTCCTACGAGCAGTACTTC	CASSLRDRVLSYEQYF
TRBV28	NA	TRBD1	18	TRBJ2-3	TGTGCCAGCAGTTCCTTACCCGGGACAGGGGTGGAGTGGGATACGCAGTATTTT	CASSSLPGTGVEWDTQYF
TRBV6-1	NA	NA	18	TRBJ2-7	TGTGCCAGCAGTAGATACAGGGGTAAAGCGGGAATTTCCTACGAGCAGTACTTC	CASSRYRGKAGISYEQYF
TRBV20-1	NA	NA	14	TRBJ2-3	TGCAGTGCTAGGTGGTTATATGAAGCAGATACGCAGTATTTT	CSARWLYEADTQYF
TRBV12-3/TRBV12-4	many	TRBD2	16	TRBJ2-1	TGTGCCAGCAGGATTAAGTGGGCGGGAGGGGGGAATGAGCAGTTCTTC	CASRIKWAGGGNEQFF
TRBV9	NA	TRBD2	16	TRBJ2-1	TGTGCCAGCAGCGTAGATCGAGCGGGAGCGTACAATGAGCAGTTCTTC	CASSVDRAGAYNEQFF
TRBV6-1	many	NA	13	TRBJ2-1	TGTGCCAGCAGGCGCGAAAGGGGCAATGAGCAGTTCTTC	CASRRERGNEQFF
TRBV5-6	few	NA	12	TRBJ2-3	TGTGCCAGCAGCTCGTTCCCGGATACGCAGTATTTT	CASSSFPDTQYF
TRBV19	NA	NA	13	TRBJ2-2	TGTGCCGGTTCAGACAGGAACACCGGGGAGCTGTCTTTT	CAGSDRNTGELSF
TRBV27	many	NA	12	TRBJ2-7	TGTGCCAGCTGGAAGCGGTCGGACGAGCAGTACTTC	CASWKRSDEQYF
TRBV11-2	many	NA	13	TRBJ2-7	TGTGCCAGCAGCTTAAGGGCGGCCTACGAGCAGTACTTC	CASSLRAAYEQYF
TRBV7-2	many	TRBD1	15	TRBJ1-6	TGTGCCAGCAGCTTAGATCCAGGGGGCGATTCACCCCTCCACTTT	CASSLDPGGDSPLHF
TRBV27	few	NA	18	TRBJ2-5	TGTGCCAGCAGTTTATCGGGGGGGACACTAACTCCTTTAGAGACCCAGTACTTC	CASSLSGGTLTPLETQYF
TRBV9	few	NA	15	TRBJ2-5	TGTGCCAGCAGCGTAGGGTTAGGACGGGGGGAGACCCAGTACTTC	CASSVGLGRGETQYF
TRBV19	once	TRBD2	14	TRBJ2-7	TGTGCCAGCGCACAGGGGCTAGCGGGAGTCGAGCAGTACTTC	CASAQGLAGVEQYF
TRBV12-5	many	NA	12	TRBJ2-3	TGTGCTGGACGATCTTCCACAGATACGCAGTATTTT	CAGRSSTDTQYF
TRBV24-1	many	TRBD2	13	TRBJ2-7	TGTGCCACCAGTGACTCGGGACTACTAGGGCAGTACTTC	CATSDSGLLGQYF
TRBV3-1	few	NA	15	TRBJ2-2	TGTGCCAGCAGCCAAATCCTCAGGGTCACCGGGGAGCTGTTTTTT	CASSQILRVTGELFF
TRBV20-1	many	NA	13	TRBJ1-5	TGCAGTGCTAGTCGGGGTTGGGATCAGCCCCAGCATTTT	CSASRGWDQPQHF
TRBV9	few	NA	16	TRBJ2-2	TGTGCCAGCAGCGAACGAGGGACCTGGCGTAACGGGGAGCTGTTTTTT	CASSERGTWRNGELFF
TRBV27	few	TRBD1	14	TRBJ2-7	TGTGCCAGCAGTTTAAGGGGACAGCACTACGAGCAGTACTTC	CASSLRGQHYEQYF
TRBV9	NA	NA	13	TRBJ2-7	TGTGCCAGCAGCGCGGACACTTCCTACGAGCAGTACTTC	CASSADTSYEQYF
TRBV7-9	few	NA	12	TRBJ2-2	TGTGCCAGCAGCTTGACATTCGAGGAGCTGTTTTTT	CASSLTFEELFF
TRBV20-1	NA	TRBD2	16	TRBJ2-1	TGCAGTGCTAGAGATCTTCTCGGGACTAATAATGGTGAGCAGTTCTTC	CSARDLLGTNNGEQFF
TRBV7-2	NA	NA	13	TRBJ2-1	TGTGCCAGCAGCTTAGTTCGATCATACGAGCAGTTCTTC	CASSLVRSYEQFF
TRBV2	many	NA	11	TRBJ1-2	TGTGCCAGCTCTGAGGATATTGGCTACACCTTC	CASSEDIGYTF
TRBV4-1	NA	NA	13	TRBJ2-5	TGCGCCAGCAGCCAGGGGGCGTTAGAGACCCAGTACTTC	CASSQGALETQYF
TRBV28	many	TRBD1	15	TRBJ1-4	TGTGCCAGCAGTTTACCCGGGACAGGGGATGAAAAACTGTTTTTT	CASSLPGTGDEKLFF